This entry lists 29 T cell receptor beta chains sequenced from one sample in a study of T cell changes during pregnancy in multiple sclerosis. Sequenced by immunoSEQ multiplex PCR; TCRdb stores in-frame clones only, minus some. The sample yields some 130,000 clones, 90% to 96% seen once. Source: peripheral blood, taken after pregnancy. The receptors were sampled from a female donor with multiple sclerosis, enrolled in a pregnancy study.

The chain combines TRBV7-8 with TRBJ2-7; 7 bases map to TRBD2. The CDR3 consists of 14 residues. CDR1 is SGHVS, CDR2 FQNEAQ, per germline. Trimming took 5 bases from V and 2 from J; bases not matched to a gene: 6. CDR3 in amino acids: CASSPGTITYEQYF. CDR3 sequence (DNA): TGTGCCAGCAGCCCCGGGACTATAACCTACGAGCAGTACTTC.

V is TRBV4-2 and J is TRBJ2-1, with D tentatively TRBD2 (5 bases). The germline V gene encodes CDR1 LGHNA and CDR2 YNFKEQ. V was trimmed by 7 bases and J by 6 bases, leaving 16 bases between them. The CDR3 runs 14 residues. DNA for the CDR3: TGTGCCAGCACCGGTGCGGGCGTTGGCAATGAGCAGTTCTTC. Residues: CASTGAGVGNEQFF.

The J gene is TRBJ1-2, the V gene TRBV19; D ambiguous. V dropped 8 bases and J dropped 1 base, with 14 bases sitting between them. There are 14 residues in the CDR3. Per the germline V gene, CDR1 is LNHDA and CDR2 is SQIVND (reference sequence). DNA of the CDR3: TGTGCCAGTGCTATACTAGGGAATAACTATGGCTACACCTTC. Protein sequence: CASAILGNNYGYTF.

The rearrangement joins TRBV6-6 to TRBJ2-1; 8 bases line up with TRBD2. V lost 6 bases, J lost 7 bases, and 14 bases stayed unmatched. The CDR3 contains 16 residues. Per germline, CDR1 MNHNY and CDR2 SVGAGI (reference sequence). CDR3 loop: CASSQPLSGNVNEQFF. CDR3 bases: TGTGCCAGCAGCCAACCACTTAGCGGGAACGTAAATGAGCAGTTCTTC.

V usage is TRBV19 and J usage is TRBJ2-5; perhaps TRBD2 as D (6 bases). The CDR3 runs to 14 residues. The germline V gene has CDR1 LNHDA and CDR2 SQIVND (reference sequence). Trimming shortened V by 4 bases and J by 4 bases, and 13 bases separated the two germline ends. CDR3 DNA sequence: TGTGCCAGTAGTAGCGGGGTTTTGAGAGAGACCCAGTACTTC. Translation: CASSSGVLRETQYF.

The rearrangement joins TRBV5-1 to TRBJ2-5; 12 nucleotides agree with TRBD2. This CDR3 is 19 amino acids long. Germline V CDR1 and CDR2: SGHRS, YFSETQ. J lost 2 bases, V lost 1 base, and 12 bases had no gene match. CDR3 nucleotide sequence: TGCGCCAGCAGCTTGCCTGGGACTAGCGGGTATAAACTACAAGAGACCCAGTACTTC. The encoded protein is CASSLPGTSGYKLQETQYF.

The chain employs TRBV25-1 and TRBJ2-7; D remains unclear. Germline CDR1 reads MGHDK; CDR2 reads SYGVNS. Trimming took 1 base from V and 0 from J, leaving 10 bases between them. The CDR3 is 15 amino acids. The CDR3 nucleotides are TGTGCCAGCAGTGAATGGTCAGGAAGCTCCTACGAGCAGTACTTC. Residues: CASSEWSGSSYEQYF.

V gene TRBV27 combines with J gene TRBJ2-3, with D possibly matching TRBD2 (5 bases). CDR3 length equals 14 residues. CDR1 and CDR2 (germline): MNHEY, SMNVEV (reference sequence). V gave up 2 bases and J gave up 5 bases, with 11 bases separating them. Here the CDR3 DNA reads TGTGCCAGCAGTTTACTGAGGGCCATAGATACGCAGTATTTT. Its translation is CASSLLRAIDTQYF.

The genes are TRBV6-7 and TRBJ2-5, with 10 positions matching TRBD2. TRBV6-7 is annotated as an ORF whose role is uncertain. The ends lost 2 bases at V and 1 base at J; junction bases unmatched: 10. This CDR3 has 18 amino acids. CDR3 DNA sequence: TGTGCCAGCAGTTACAGGGCTAGCGGGAGATCGTCCCAAGAGACCCAGTACTTC. Protein: CASSYRASGRSSQETQYF.

This sequence joins TRBV27 and TRBJ1-1, with unresolved D. CDR1 is MNHEY and CDR2 is SMNVEV in the germline V gene (reference sequence). V dropped 2 bases and J dropped 9 bases, with 13 bases sitting between them. This CDR3 has 13 residues. DNA for the CDR3: TGTGCCAGCAGTTTAAAGGGAGGAGACCAAGCTTTCTTT. Protein: CASSLKGGDQAFF.

The chain uses TRBV28 and TRBJ2-1, with D possibly TRBD2 on 5 matching bases. The CDR3 is 14 amino acids. The ends were cut back, 4 bases at V and 0 bases at J, with 7 bases in the middle. The germline V gene encodes CDR1 MDHEN and CDR2 SYDVKM. CDR3 DNA: TGTGCCAGCAGTTATGGGAGCTCCTACAATGAGCAGTTCTTC. This sequence encodes CASSYGSSYNEQFF.

CDR3 sequence (DNA): TGTGCCTCTAAACAGCGGGAGTCCCCCTACAATGAGCAGTTCTTC. This codes for CASKQRESPYNEQFF. The gene calls are TRBV10-3 and TRBJ2-1, with TRBD2 identical over 8 bases. The germline V gene encodes CDR1 ENHRY and CDR2 SYGVKD. Unmatched junction bases numbered 11, after V lost 11 bases and J lost 2 bases. This CDR3 has 15 amino acids.

The chain carries TRBV7-6 and TRBJ1-2; 7 bases map to TRBD1. The CDR3 spans 15 residues. V was clipped by 5 bases and J by 2 bases; unmatched bases: 8. Germline loops: CDR1 SGHVS, CDR2 FNYEAQ. This CDR3 reads CASSPTLGQNYGYTF. The CDR3 nucleotides read TGTGCCAGCAGCCCAACCCTGGGACAGAACTATGGCTACACCTTC. Drawing the rest from reference TRBV7-6 and TRBJ1-2, the complete variable domain is GAGVSQSPRYKVTKRGQDVALRCDPISGHVSLYWYRQALGQGPEFLTYFNYEAQQDKSGLPNDRFSAERPEGSISTLTIQRTEQRDSAMYRCASSPTLGQNYGYTFGSGTRLTVV.

V gene TRBV19 combines with J gene TRBJ1-4; D not certain. Germline V gene lookup returns CDR1 LNHDA and CDR2 SQIVND (reference sequence). V was pared by 4 bases and J by 3 bases, with 9 bases between. The CDR3 covers 14 residues. CDR3 nucleotides: TGTGCCAGTAGTAGGAGTTCTCCTAATGAAAAACTGTTTTTT. As protein: CASSRSSPNEKLFF.

The genes are TRBV11-3 and TRBJ2-1, with 9 bases lining up with TRBD2. Germline V CDR1 and CDR2: SGHNT, YENEEA. The CDR3 is 15 residues long. The junction had 4 bases not matched to a gene; V was cut back by 2 bases and J by 5 bases. CDR3 residues: CASSLSLAGNNEQFF. CDR3 nucleotide sequence: TGTGCCAGCAGCTTAAGCCTAGCGGGGAACAATGAGCAGTTCTTC.

The rearrangement joins TRBV7-9 to TRBJ2-7; TRBD2 is a possible D gene (5 bases). This CDR3 has 17 residues. The germline gives CDR1 SEHNR, CDR2 FQNEAQ (reference sequence). Trimming took off 1 base at V and 4 bases at J, with 20 bases between the two ends. The CDR3 nucleotides are TGTGCCAGCAGCTTAGAGGCCAAAGGACTGGGCTTTTACGAGCAGTACTTC. This sequence encodes CASSLEAKGLGFYEQYF.

The chain recombines TRBV7-2 with TRBJ2-1; 16 bases are a match to TRBD2. This CDR3 comprises 15 residues. From germline, CDR1 is SGHTA and CDR2 FQGNSA. V trimming: 3 bases; J trimming: 9 bases; junction bases outside the gene matches: 2. CDR3 amino acids: CASSFGTSGRGEQFF. As DNA, the CDR3 is TGTGCCAGCAGCTTCGGGACTAGCGGGAGGGGTGAGCAGTTCTTC. Full variable domain (outside the CDR3, taken from reference TRBV7-2 and TRBJ2-1): GAGVSQSPSNKVTEKGKDVELRCDPISGHTALYWYRQSLGQGLEFLIYFQGNSAPDKSGLPSDRFSAERTGGSVSTLTIQRTQQEDSAVYLCASSFGTSGRGEQFFGPGTRLTVL.

The V gene is TRBV19, the J gene TRBJ2-7; 8 positions agree with TRBD2. The trim removed 1 base at V and 4 bases at J, leaving 15 bases unmatched. In germline, CDR1 is LNHDA, CDR2 SQIVND (reference sequence). The CDR3 totals 18 residues. The CDR3 here is CASSIAAGGRAGIYEQYF. The CDR3 nucleotides read TGTGCCAGTAGTATAGCTGCGGGAGGCCGCGCGGGGATATACGAGCAGTACTTC. Full variable domain (remainder filled in from reference TRBV19 and TRBJ2-7): DGGITQSPKYLFRKEGQNVTLSCEQNLNHDAMYWYRQDPGQGLRLIYYSQIVNDFQKGDIAEGYSVSREKKESFPLTVTSAQKNPTAFYLCASSIAAGGRAGIYEQYFGPGTRLTVT.

This clone has only one observation. The chain employs TRBV2 and TRBJ1-5, with D possibly matching TRBD1 (6 bases). Germline V lookup: CDR1 SNHLY, CDR2 FYNNEI. Between the trimmed V and J ends, which lost 2 bases and 0 bases, there was a span of 8 bases. This CDR3 spans 15 amino acids. The CDR3 loop reads CASSERGHSNQPQHF. In DNA form, the CDR3 reads TGTGCCAGCAGTGAACGGGGACATAGCAATCAGCCCCAGCATTTT.

The chain links TRBV5-1 to TRBJ1-1; no clear D gene. CDR1 and CDR2 (germline): SGHRS, YFSETQ. The germline V and J ends were trimmed by 7 bases and 0 bases, with 19 bases remaining between them. The CDR3 is 16 amino acids. The CDR3 coding sequence is TGCGCCAGCTTCCCGCGGTCACAAGCCATGAACACTGAAGCTTTCTTT. Its translation: CASFPRSQAMNTEAFF.

The chain employs TRBV19 and TRBJ2-7; D uncertain. Trimming removed 1 base from V and 1 base from J, with 8 bases in between. The CDR3 totals 14 residues. Germline V gene data show CDR1 as LNHDA and CDR2 as SQIVND (reference sequence). The CDR3 bases are TGTGCCAGTAGTATAGGTAGCAGATCCTACGAGCAGTACTTC. Its translation: CASSIGSRSYEQYF.

The chain links TRBV9 to TRBJ2-1; 9 nucleotides align to TRBD2. Unmatched junction bases numbered 8, after V lost 4 bases and J lost 9 bases. The length of the CDR3 is 14 residues. CDR1 and CDR2 (germline): SGDLS, YYNGEE. DNA of the CDR3: TGTGCCAGCAGCCTTAGCGGGAGTGGGGGTGAGCAGTTCTTC. This encodes CASSLSGSGGEQFF.

The gene calls are TRBV7-9 and TRBJ2-4; 9 nucleotides align to TRBD1. Trimming took 5 bases from V and 10 from J; bases not matched to a gene: 9. The CDR3 covers 14 residues. Germline lookup yields CDR1 SEHNR and CDR2 FQNEAQ (reference sequence). The chain's CDR3 is CASSPRQGVGIQYF. CDR3 in DNA: TGTGCCAGCAGCCCACGACAGGGGGTAGGAATTCAGTACTTC. Looking up the rest from reference TRBV7-9 and TRBJ2-4 gives the full variable domain: DTGVSQNPRHKITKRGQNVTFRCDPISEHNRLYWYRQTLGQGPEFLTYFQNEAQLEKSRLLSDRFSAERPKGSFSTLEIQRTEQGDSAMYLCASSPRQGVGIQYFGAGTRLSVL.

The chain couples TRBV18 to TRBJ1-5; the match to TRBD1 covers 9 bases. The CDR3 runs 17 residues. Germline V CDR1 and CDR2: KGHSH, LQKENI. V shed 2 bases and J 4 bases; nucleotides not matched to a gene: 9. CDR3 sequence (DNA): TGTGCCAGCTCACCAGTTTCAACGGGACAGGGTAATCAGCCCCAGCATTTT. Amino acid sequence: CASSPVSTGQGNQPQHF.

The chain employs TRBV7-8 and TRBJ1-1; 7 positions agree with TRBD1. The CDR3 contains 13 residues. V lost 6 bases to trimming and J lost 4 bases; unmatched junction nucleotides: 5. CDR1 is SGHVS and CDR2 is FQNEAQ in the germline V gene. The CDR3 DNA reads as TGTGCCAGCAGTCGTAACAGGGGCACTGAAGCTTTCTTT. Translated, it gives CASSRNRGTEAFF.

The chain carries TRBV14 and TRBJ2-5; 9 bases agree with TRBD1. The CDR3 totals 15 residues. Per germline, CDR1 SGHDN and CDR2 FVKESK. Germline trimming cut 2 bases from V and 4 bases from J; bases unmatched to any gene: 5. The CDR3 loop reads CASSQSGTGRETQYF. DNA of the CDR3: TGTGCCAGCAGCCAATCCGGGACAGGGAGAGAGACCCAGTACTTC.

V and J are TRBV7-9 and TRBJ2-2; D is possibly TRBD1 (5 bases). The CDR3 is 14 residues long. Germline V CDR1 and CDR2: SEHNR, FQNEAQ (reference sequence). V dropped 1 base and J dropped 5 bases, with 8 bases sitting between them. In DNA form, the CDR3 reads TGTGCCAGCAGCTTAGGGTCAGGGACCGGGGAGCTGTTTTTT. It codes for CASSLGSGTGELFF.

The DNA of the CDR3 is TGTGCCAGCAGCTTAGTTGGCAGTCAAGAGACCCAGTACTTC. Residues: CASSLVGSQETQYF. V and J are TRBV7-2 and TRBJ2-5, with D unclear. This CDR3 spans 14 amino acids. V was cut by 1 base and J by 2 bases, with 8 bases left in between. Germline V CDR1 and CDR2: SGHTA, FQGNSA.

The rearrangement links TRBV18 to TRBJ2-1; TRBD2 matches 8 bases. Unmatched junction bases numbered 10, after V lost 6 bases and J lost 6 bases. This CDR3 is 15 amino acids long. Germline CDR1 and CDR2: KGHSH and LQKENI. CDR3 DNA: TGTGCCAGCTCCGTCCGCCAGCGGGAGTTCAATGAGCAGTTCTTC. Protein sequence: CASSVRQREFNEQFF.